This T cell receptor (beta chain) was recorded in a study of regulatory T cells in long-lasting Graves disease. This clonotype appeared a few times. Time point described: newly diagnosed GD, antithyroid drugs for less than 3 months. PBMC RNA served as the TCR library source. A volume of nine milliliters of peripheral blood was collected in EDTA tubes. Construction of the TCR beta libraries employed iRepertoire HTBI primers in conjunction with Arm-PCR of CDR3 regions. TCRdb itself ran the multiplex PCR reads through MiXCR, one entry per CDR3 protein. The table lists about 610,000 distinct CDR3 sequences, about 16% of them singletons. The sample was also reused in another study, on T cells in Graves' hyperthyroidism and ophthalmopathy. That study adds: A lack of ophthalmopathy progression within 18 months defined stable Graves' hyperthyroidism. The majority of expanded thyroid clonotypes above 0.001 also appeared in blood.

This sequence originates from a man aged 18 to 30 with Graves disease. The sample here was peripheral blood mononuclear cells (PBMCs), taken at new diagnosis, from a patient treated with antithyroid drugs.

The CDR3 spells CASSLVVAGDNEQFF. In nucleotides, the CDR3 is TGTGCCAGCAGCTTAGTGGTAGCGGGGGACAATGAGCAGTTCTTC. The J gene is TRBJ2-1, the V gene TRBV7-9; 9 positions agree with TRBD2. The germline V gene has CDR1 SEHNR and CDR2 FQNEAQ (reference sequence). There are 15 residues in the CDR3. The V and J ends lost 1 base and 5 bases, in that order; junction bases with no gene match: 3.